This T cell receptor (beta chain) emerged from a study of OX40 agonist ivuxolimab in advanced cancers. With regard to the full study: Ivuxolimab was a fully human IgG2 agonistic monoclonal antibody targeting the costimulatory receptor OX40 (CD134). Intravenous ivuxolimab was administered to patients every 2 weeks at six dose levels: 0.01, 0.1, 0.3, 1.5, 3 and 10 mg/kg. Of the approximately 54 patients in dose escalation, about 20 had hepatocellular carcinoma, some 15 had melanoma, 9 had renal cell carcinoma and 9 had head and neck cancer. The dose-escalation cohort was over 70% male with a mean age of roughly 62 years, ranging from roughly 20 to 85. Patients were allowed to have had prior anti-PD-1, anti-PD-L1 or anti-CTLA-4 therapy, and around 40% of the dose-escalation patients had previously received checkpoint inhibitors. Partial responses occurred in three dose-escalation patients, of whom one had hepatocellular carcinoma and two had cutaneous melanoma. Peripheral TCRbeta sequencing aimed to test whether ivuxolimab altered TCR sequence diversity and caused clonal T-cell expansion. The paper reports the monotherapy dose-escalation portion (N = 52 patients) of the phase I ivuxolimab trial. Here is what the overall study found, with its caveats: At doses of 0.1 to 3.0 mg/kg, clonal expansion of both CD4+ and CD8+ blood T cells was observed from baseline to week 6. Partial responders in the 0.1-3.0 mg/kg groups had among the lowest normalized peripheral clonal expansion, especially among CD8+ T cells. Antigen specificity was not determined for the clonally expanded peripheral T cells. On average, CD8+ T cells showed more expanded clones than CD4+ T cells after ivuxolimab. Low levels of normalized T-cell clonal expansion were also seen in some nonresponding patients.

Notes on this clone: Its antigen is not yet known. No base quality information exists; no much larger clone differs at one position.

Patients with a history of autoimmune disease or receiving systemic immunosuppression were excluded from the trial. Peripheral blood for TCR sequencing was drawn from every dose cohort at baseline, at cycle 4 day 1 and at cycle 7 day 1. The samples were drawn from a first-in-human, open-label, multicenter phase I dose-escalation trial of ivuxolimab. Adults with locally advanced or metastatic melanoma, renal cell carcinoma, hepatocellular carcinoma or head and neck squamous cell carcinoma were enrolled in the trial. CD4+ and CD8+ T cells were sorted separately from peripheral blood before TCR sequencing. To sequence the TCRbeta CDR3 region, genomic DNA was isolated from the sorted cells. TCRbeta CDR3 regions were sequenced using the immunoSEQ Assay. Imported from immuneACCESS, the table was reduced by TCRdb to in-frame sequences with V and J called. These copies leave out some clones; in studies compared against another copy, an unresolved V gene accounts for under half, and the cause of the remainder is not known. The sample profile shows roughly 26,000 clones; approximately 90% of them were found once. The ten largest make up roughly 19% of the sample.

The clonotype was recovered from an adult with an advanced solid tumor such as melanoma, head and neck, liver or kidney cancer. This specimen was CD4+ or CD8+ T cells sorted from blood, taken in a trial of the OX40 agonist ivuxolimab.

The DNA is as follows: TGTGCCAGCAGCGAGGGACAGGGGCTATATCAGCCCCAGCATTTT. It is translated as CASSEGQGLYQPQHF. Recombination linked TRBV5-8 to TRBJ1-5, with 10 central nucleotides matching TRBD1. CDR1 is given as SGHTS and CDR2 as YDEGEE, both from the germline V gene. Ends trimmed: V by 4 bases, J by 5 bases; bases unmatched to a gene: 6. From cysteine to phenylalanine, the CDR3 is 15 amino acids long. CDR3 DNA only is kept here, 45 bases in frame from base 1.